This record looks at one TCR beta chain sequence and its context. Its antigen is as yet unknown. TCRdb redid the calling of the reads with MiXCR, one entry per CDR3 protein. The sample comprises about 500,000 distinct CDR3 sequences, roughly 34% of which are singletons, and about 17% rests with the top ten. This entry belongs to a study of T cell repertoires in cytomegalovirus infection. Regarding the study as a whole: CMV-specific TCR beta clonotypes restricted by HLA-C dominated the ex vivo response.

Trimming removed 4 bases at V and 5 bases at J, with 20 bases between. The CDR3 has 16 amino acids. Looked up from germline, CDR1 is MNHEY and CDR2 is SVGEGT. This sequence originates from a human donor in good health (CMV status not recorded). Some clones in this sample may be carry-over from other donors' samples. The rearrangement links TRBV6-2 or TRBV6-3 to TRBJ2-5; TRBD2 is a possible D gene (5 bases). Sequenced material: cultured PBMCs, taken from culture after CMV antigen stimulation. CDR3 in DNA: TGTGCCAGCAGTTCCGTAATACTAGGACGGAGGGAGACCCAGTACTTC. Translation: CASSSVILGRRETQYF.